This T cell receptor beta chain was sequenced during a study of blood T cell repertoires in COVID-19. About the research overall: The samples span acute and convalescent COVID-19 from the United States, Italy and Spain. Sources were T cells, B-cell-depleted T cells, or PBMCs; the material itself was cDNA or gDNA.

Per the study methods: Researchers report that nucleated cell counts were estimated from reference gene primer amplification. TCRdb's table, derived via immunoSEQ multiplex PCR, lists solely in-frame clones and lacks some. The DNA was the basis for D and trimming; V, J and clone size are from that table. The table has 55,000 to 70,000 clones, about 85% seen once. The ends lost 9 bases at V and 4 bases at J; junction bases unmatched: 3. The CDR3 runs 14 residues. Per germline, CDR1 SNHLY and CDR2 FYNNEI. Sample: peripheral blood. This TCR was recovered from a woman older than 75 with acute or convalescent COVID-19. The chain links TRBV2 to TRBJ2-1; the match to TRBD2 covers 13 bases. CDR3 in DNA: TGTGCCAGAGAGACTAGCGGGGGGTACAATGAGCAGTTCTTC. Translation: CARETSGGYNEQFF.